A single TCR beta chain is shown here with its context. Its antigen remains unidentified. Original processing methods: After removing out-of-frame reads, 2 million to 2.5 million distinct TCRbeta sequences remained. Clones were read by immunoSEQ multiplex PCR, and TCRdb kept only the in-frame ones, dropping some. The V and J calls and the clone size are those of that table, but D and trimming were determined from the DNA. Among 60,000 to 70,000 clones, 60% to 85% were seen once, and the ten largest hold 0.5% to 0.55%. The data originate from a study of memory CD4+ T cells and cytomegalovirus serostatus. Study-wide results and caveats: Of under 200 reported CMV TCRbeta sequences, under 70 were found in memory CD4+ repertoires.

The length of the CDR3 is 13 residues. V dropped 6 bases and J dropped 1 base, with 10 bases sitting between them. Looked up from germline, CDR1 is SGHRS and CDR2 is YFSETQ. Single viable CD3+CD4+CD8-CD45RO+ cells were sorted as the memory CD4+ T cells. Donors' CMV status reflects serum IgG against pp150, pp28, p38, p52. Positive selection with CD4 microbeads enriched total CD4+ T cells. Sequencing was done on a sample of memory CD4+ T cells from blood. The chain recombines TRBV5-1 with TRBJ1-2; D is undetermined. The source of this sequence is an adult in good health and CMV-seronegative. Some clones in this sample may be carry-over from other donors' samples. CDR3 nucleotides: TGCGCCAGCATGGGCAGGAGTAACTATGGCTACACCTTC. This codes for CASMGRSNYGYTF.